Each of the 27 T cell receptor beta chains below was sequenced from the same sample in a study of blood T cell repertoires in COVID-19 (dated by TCRdb to about 2020). Preparation of the library involved the immunoSEQ multiplex PCR assay. The clones in this table, taken by TCRdb from immuneACCESS, are in-frame only. Not every clone is retained; where verified, under half of the shortfall comes from an unresolved V gene, and the cause of the rest is unknown. Within this sample are 85,000 or so clones, with 86% of them counted one time only. In total, the top ten clones hold about 26% of the sample. The sequenced material came from peripheral blood. The receptors originated from a man between 50 and 59 years old with active or convalescent COVID-19.

The chain combines TRBV5-1 with TRBJ2-5; TRBD1 matches 7 bases. Germline CDR1 reads SGHRS; CDR2 reads YFSETQ. The length of the CDR3 is 14 residues. The V gene end was trimmed by 3 bases and the J gene end by 1 base; junction bases not matched to a gene: 3. The CDR3 sequence: CASSWGQFQETQYF. CDR3 coding DNA: TGCGCCAGCAGCTGGGGACAGTTCCAAGAGACCCAGTACTTC.

This clone showed up just a few times. The same CDR3 can be traced to other DNA sequences in this sample. The chain joins TRBV7-6 to TRBJ1-3, with 8 positions matching TRBD1. Per germline, CDR1 SGHVS and CDR2 FNYEAQ. This CDR3 has 16 amino acids. J was trimmed by 0 bases and V by 0 bases; bases with no gene match: 1. In DNA form, the CDR3 reads TGTGCCAGCAGCTTAGCACAGGGGGGCTCTGGAAACACCATATATTTT. As protein: CASSLAQGGSGNTIYF.

The chain joins TRBV5-4 to TRBJ2-7, with D possibly being TRBD1 (7 bases). In germline, CDR1 is SGHNT, CDR2 YYREEE (reference sequence). The CDR3 length is 13 residues. The V gene lost 7 bases and the J gene lost 2 bases, with 13 bases spanning the gap. DNA for the CDR3: TGTGCCAGCTCGGTCAGGGGGGCCTACGAGCAGTACTTC. It translates to CASSVRGAYEQYF.

The chain links TRBV6-5 to TRBJ1-1, with TRBD1 matching 7 bases. This CDR3 has 13 residues. Germline V lookup: CDR1 MNHEY, CDR2 SVGAGI. Losses at the gene ends were 6 bases for V and 7 bases for J; bases not matched to a gene: 8. This CDR3 is CASSLDRVGEAFF. The CDR3 DNA reads TGTGCCAGCAGCCTTGACAGGGTCGGTGAAGCTTTCTTT.

A single count supports this clone. The rearrangement joins TRBV27 to TRBJ2-1; 11 bases align to TRBD2. The germline V gene encodes CDR1 MNHEY and CDR2 SMNVEV (reference sequence). V gave up 3 bases and J gave up 10 bases; unmatched junction bases: 11. CDR3 length: 16 amino acids. The CDR3 loop reads CASSLMGLAAEREQFF. The CDR3 DNA reads TGTGCCAGCAGTTTGATGGGACTAGCGGCAGAAAGGGAGCAGTTCTTC.

V is TRBV10-3 and J is TRBJ1-1; D might be TRBD1 (5 bases). The CDR3 is made up of 14 amino acids. Germline V gives CDR1 ENHRY, CDR2 SYGVKD. V dropped 7 bases and J dropped 0 bases, with 12 bases sitting between them. In DNA form, the CDR3 reads TGTGCCATCACATCACAGGAAATGAACACTGAAGCTTTCTTT. It yields the protein CAITSQEMNTEAFF.

In the case of this clone: One junction end disagrees with the germline gene, perhaps due to a read error. This sequence joins TRBV7-9 and TRBJ2-1; 7 nucleotides line up with TRBD1. CDR3 length equals 12 residues. Germline CDR1 SEHNR, CDR2 FQNEAQ (reference sequence). The CDR3 protein is CASRLGGDEQFF. CDR3 nucleotide sequence: TGTGCCAGCAGATTAGGGGGCGATGAGCAGTTCTTC.

The genes are TRBV9 and TRBJ2-1; 11 nucleotides agree with TRBD2. Per the germline V gene, CDR1 is SGDLS and CDR2 is YYNGEE. This CDR3 contains 16 residues. The V and J ends lost 0 bases and 8 bases, in that order; junction bases with no gene match: 7. The CDR3 here is CASSVGVSGRADEQFF. The CDR3 nucleotides read TGTGCCAGCAGCGTAGGTGTTAGCGGGAGGGCCGATGAGCAGTTCTTC.

The gene calls are TRBV10-2 and TRBJ1-4; 7 bases line up with TRBD1. Germline CDR1 is WSHSY and CDR2 is SAAADI. The CDR3 has 13 amino acids. The V and J ends lost 8 bases and 5 bases, in that order; junction bases with no gene match: 5. The CDR3 spells CASAGQQNEKLFF. In nucleotides, the CDR3 is TGCGCCAGCGCGGGACAGCAGAATGAAAAACTGTTTTTT.

The rearrangement uses TRBV10-3 and TRBJ2-2; 13 bases match TRBD2. There are 17 residues in the CDR3. Germline lookup yields CDR1 ENHRY and CDR2 SYGVKD. The V and J ends lost 2 bases and 4 bases, in that order; junction bases with no gene match: 4. In nucleotides, the CDR3 is TGTGCCATCAGTGAGCCCCGACTAGCGGGGGGCACCGGGGAGCTGTTTTTT. Its translation: CAISEPRLAGGTGELFF.

The chain combines TRBV11-2 with TRBJ1-2; 11 positions agree with TRBD1. The CDR3 covers 16 residues. The V segment lost 0 bases and the J segment 7 bases; nucleotides outside the gene matches: 7. Germline V gene lookup returns CDR1 SGHAT and CDR2 FQNNGV. This CDR3 is CASSLDPGQGVGGYTF. The CDR3 nucleotides read TGTGCCAGCAGCTTAGACCCGGGACAGGGGGTTGGTGGCTACACCTTC. Full variable domain (rest looked up from reference TRBV11-2 and TRBJ1-2): EAGVAQSPRYKIIEKRQSVAFWCNPISGHATLYWYQQILGQGPKLLIQFQNNGVVDDSQLPKDRFSAERLKGVDSTLKIQPAKLEDSAVYLCASSLDPGQGVGGYTFGSGTRLTVV.

The chain uses TRBV3-1 (or the pseudogene TRBV3-2) and TRBJ2-2; D perhaps matches TRBD1 (6 bases). V dropped 2 bases and J dropped 5 bases, with 9 bases sitting between them. CDR3 size: 14 residues. Germline V gene lookup returns CDR1 LGHDT and CDR2 YNNKEL (reference sequence). DNA for the CDR3: TGTGCCAGCAGCCAACGTAGGGGGACCGGGGAGCTGTTTTTT. Translation gives CASSQRRGTGELFF.

V is TRBV7-2 and J is TRBJ2-7, with D possibly matching TRBD1 (6 bases). This CDR3 has 14 amino acids. The germline CDR1 and CDR2 sequences are SGHTA and FQGNSA. The V end was cut by 2 bases, the J end by 0 bases, with 8 bases between. The CDR3 nucleotides are TGTGCCAGCAGCTTAAGGACAGTCTCCTACGAGCAGTACTTC. It is translated as CASSLRTVSYEQYF.

The chain joins TRBV5-4 to TRBJ2-7; perhaps TRBD1 as D (6 bases). Germline CDR1 and CDR2: SGHNT and YYREEE (reference sequence). This CDR3 has 15 residues. Trimming removed 0 bases at V and 4 bases at J, with 14 bases between. CDR3 sequence: CASSLEGDRSYEQYF. As DNA, the CDR3 is TGTGCCAGCAGCTTGGAGGGTGACAGGTCATACGAGCAGTACTTC.

The V and J genes are TRBV18 and TRBJ2-2; D remains ambiguous. V was pared by 4 bases and J by 0 bases, with 9 bases between. The CDR3 totals 15 residues. Germline assignment: CDR1 KGHSH and CDR2 LQKENI. The CDR3 spells CASSQEHTNTGELFF. Written as DNA, the CDR3 is TGTGCCAGCTCACAGGAGCATACGAACACCGGGGAGCTGTTTTTT.

This clone came up once. J is TRBJ2-2 and V is TRBV21-1; the D call of TRBD1 is as the table states it, not checked on the DNA. TRBV21-1 is a pseudogene locus. This CDR3 comprises 22 residues. CDR3 sequence: CASSKACGTGGDLTLNTGELFF. The CDR3 bases are TGTGCCAGCAGCAAAGCGTGCGGGACAGGGGGAGACCTGACTCTGAACACCGGGGAGCTGTTTTTT.

This clone was found a few times. The chain uses TRBV10-3 and TRBJ1-5; 7 bases match TRBD1. Trimming cost V 0 bases and J 3 bases; bases outside gene matches: 5. The CDR3 runs to 16 residues. The germline V gene encodes CDR1 ENHRY and CDR2 SYGVKD. The chain's CDR3 is CAISESNRGANQPQHF. The CDR3 coding sequence is TGTGCCATCAGTGAGTCGAACAGGGGTGCCAATCAGCCCCAGCATTTT.

The chain uses TRBV5-1 and TRBJ2-3; D might be TRBD2 (6 bases). Trimming removed 5 bases from V and 0 bases from J, with 13 bases in between. The CDR3 is made up of 15 amino acids. Germline CDR1 is SGHRS and CDR2 is YFSETQ. The CDR3 sequence is CASREGTPSTDTQYF. CDR3 in DNA: TGCGCCAGCAGGGAGGGGACTCCTAGCACAGATACGCAGTATTTT.

This clone was seen once. J is TRBJ1-4 and V is TRBV9; D gene ambiguous. Between the trimmed V and J ends, which lost 4 bases and 8 bases, there was a span of 12 bases. CDR1 SGDLS and CDR2 YYNGEE come from the germline V gene. There are 13 residues in the CDR3. CDR3 residues: CASSTSPGEKLFF. DNA of the CDR3: TGTGCCAGCAGCACAAGCCCGGGGGAAAAACTGTTTTTT.

The gene calls are TRBV4-1 and TRBJ2-3, with 8 bases aligning to TRBD2. The CDR3 covers 15 residues. Germline trimming cut 1 base from V and 5 bases from J; bases unmatched to any gene: 5. Germline V gives CDR1 MGHRA, CDR2 YSYEKL. Written as DNA, the CDR3 is TGCGCCAGCAGCCAAGTACGGGGGGGGCGAGATACGCAGTATTTT. Translation gives CASSQVRGGRDTQYF.

This chain connects TRBV2 to TRBJ1-5; 8 bases fit TRBD1. Germline trimming cut 6 bases from V and 6 bases from J; bases unmatched to any gene: 10. The CDR3 contains 15 residues. From germline, CDR1 is SNHLY and CDR2 FYNNEI. As DNA, the CDR3 is TGTGCCAGCAGCTCGGACAGGGAGTTTAGTCAGCCCCAGCATTTT. Amino acid sequence: CASSSDREFSQPQHF.

This chain joins TRBV24-1 and TRBJ2-2; a weak D match, TRBD2 (6 bases). Trimming pared 1 base from V and 6 bases from J, leaving 17 bases between. The CDR3 runs 17 residues. CDR1 KGHDR and CDR2 SFDVKD come from the germline V gene. CDR3: CATSDLGRPGGAGELFF. The CDR3 coding sequence is TGTGCCACCAGTGATTTAGGACGACCAGGAGGGGCCGGGGAGCTGTTTTTT.

V gene TRBV27 combines with J gene TRBJ2-7; tentatively, D is TRBD2 (5 bases). V lost 5 bases, J lost 3 bases, and 11 bases lay in between. The CDR3 is 13 residues long. Germline assignment: CDR1 MNHEY and CDR2 SMNVEV (reference sequence). The CDR3 here is CASSPTAVYEQYF. CDR3 DNA: TGTGCCAGCAGTCCAACAGCGGTCTACGAGCAGTACTTC.

The V and J genes are TRBV4-1 and TRBJ2-3; possibly TRBD1 for D (5 bases). Trimming stripped 1 base from V and 2 bases from J, with 10 bases between. The germline V gene has CDR1 MGHRA and CDR2 YSYEKL. The CDR3 is 15 residues long. CDR3 amino acids: CASSQGGLYTDTQYF. CDR3 in DNA: TGCGCCAGCAGCCAAGGGGGCCTCTACACAGATACGCAGTATTTT.

V gene TRBV30 combines with J gene TRBJ2-1; no firm D call. The CDR3 runs 13 residues. Trimming stripped 0 bases from V and 7 bases from J, with 10 bases between. CDR1 is GTSNPN, CDR2 SVGIG, per germline (reference sequence). The CDR3 loop reads CAWSVDNRNEQFF. CDR3 coding DNA: TGTGCCTGGAGTGTAGACAATCGTAATGAGCAGTTCTTC.

The V and J genes are TRBV5-8 and TRBJ1-4; D might be TRBD1 (5 bases). Germline CDR1 reads SGHTS; CDR2 reads YDEGEE. Deletions cut 2 bases from V and 4 bases from J, with 15 bases between. This CDR3 has 16 amino acids. CDR3 protein: CASSLTDSSRNEKLFF. The CDR3 DNA reads TGTGCCAGCAGCTTAACCGACAGTTCCCGTAATGAAAAACTGTTTTTT.

V gene TRBV4-3 combines with J gene TRBJ2-7, with TRBD1 identical over 7 bases. The CDR3 runs to 18 residues. The V and J ends lost 0 bases and 2 bases, in that order; junction bases with no gene match: 13. Per the germline V gene, CDR1 is LGHNA and CDR2 is YSLEER. As DNA, the CDR3 is TGCGCCAGCAGCCAAGAAAGGGCAAGGGGGACAGTTCCCTACGAGCAGTACTTC. It translates to CASSQERARGTVPYEQYF.